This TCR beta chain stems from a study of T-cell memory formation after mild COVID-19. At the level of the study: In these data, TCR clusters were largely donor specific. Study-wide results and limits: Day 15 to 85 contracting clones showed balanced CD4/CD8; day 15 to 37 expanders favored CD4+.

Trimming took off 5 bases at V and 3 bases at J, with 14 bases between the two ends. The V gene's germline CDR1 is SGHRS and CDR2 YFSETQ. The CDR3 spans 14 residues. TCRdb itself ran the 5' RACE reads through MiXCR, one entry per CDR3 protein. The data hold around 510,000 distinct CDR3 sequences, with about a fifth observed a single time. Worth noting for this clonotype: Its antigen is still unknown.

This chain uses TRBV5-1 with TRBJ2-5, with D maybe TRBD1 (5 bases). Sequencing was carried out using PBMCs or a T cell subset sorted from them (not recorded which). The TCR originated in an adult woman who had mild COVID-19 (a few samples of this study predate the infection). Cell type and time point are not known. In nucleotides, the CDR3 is TGCGCCAGCAGTTTAGGGGTAGGGGAAGAGACCCAGTACTTC. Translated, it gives CASSLGVGEETQYF. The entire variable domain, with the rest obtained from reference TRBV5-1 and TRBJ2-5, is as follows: KAGVTQTPRYLIKTRGQQVTLSCSPISGHRSVSWYQQTPGQGLQFLFEYFSETQRNKGNFPGRFSGRQFSNSRSEMNVSTLELGDSALYLCASSLGVGEETQYFGPGTRLLVL.